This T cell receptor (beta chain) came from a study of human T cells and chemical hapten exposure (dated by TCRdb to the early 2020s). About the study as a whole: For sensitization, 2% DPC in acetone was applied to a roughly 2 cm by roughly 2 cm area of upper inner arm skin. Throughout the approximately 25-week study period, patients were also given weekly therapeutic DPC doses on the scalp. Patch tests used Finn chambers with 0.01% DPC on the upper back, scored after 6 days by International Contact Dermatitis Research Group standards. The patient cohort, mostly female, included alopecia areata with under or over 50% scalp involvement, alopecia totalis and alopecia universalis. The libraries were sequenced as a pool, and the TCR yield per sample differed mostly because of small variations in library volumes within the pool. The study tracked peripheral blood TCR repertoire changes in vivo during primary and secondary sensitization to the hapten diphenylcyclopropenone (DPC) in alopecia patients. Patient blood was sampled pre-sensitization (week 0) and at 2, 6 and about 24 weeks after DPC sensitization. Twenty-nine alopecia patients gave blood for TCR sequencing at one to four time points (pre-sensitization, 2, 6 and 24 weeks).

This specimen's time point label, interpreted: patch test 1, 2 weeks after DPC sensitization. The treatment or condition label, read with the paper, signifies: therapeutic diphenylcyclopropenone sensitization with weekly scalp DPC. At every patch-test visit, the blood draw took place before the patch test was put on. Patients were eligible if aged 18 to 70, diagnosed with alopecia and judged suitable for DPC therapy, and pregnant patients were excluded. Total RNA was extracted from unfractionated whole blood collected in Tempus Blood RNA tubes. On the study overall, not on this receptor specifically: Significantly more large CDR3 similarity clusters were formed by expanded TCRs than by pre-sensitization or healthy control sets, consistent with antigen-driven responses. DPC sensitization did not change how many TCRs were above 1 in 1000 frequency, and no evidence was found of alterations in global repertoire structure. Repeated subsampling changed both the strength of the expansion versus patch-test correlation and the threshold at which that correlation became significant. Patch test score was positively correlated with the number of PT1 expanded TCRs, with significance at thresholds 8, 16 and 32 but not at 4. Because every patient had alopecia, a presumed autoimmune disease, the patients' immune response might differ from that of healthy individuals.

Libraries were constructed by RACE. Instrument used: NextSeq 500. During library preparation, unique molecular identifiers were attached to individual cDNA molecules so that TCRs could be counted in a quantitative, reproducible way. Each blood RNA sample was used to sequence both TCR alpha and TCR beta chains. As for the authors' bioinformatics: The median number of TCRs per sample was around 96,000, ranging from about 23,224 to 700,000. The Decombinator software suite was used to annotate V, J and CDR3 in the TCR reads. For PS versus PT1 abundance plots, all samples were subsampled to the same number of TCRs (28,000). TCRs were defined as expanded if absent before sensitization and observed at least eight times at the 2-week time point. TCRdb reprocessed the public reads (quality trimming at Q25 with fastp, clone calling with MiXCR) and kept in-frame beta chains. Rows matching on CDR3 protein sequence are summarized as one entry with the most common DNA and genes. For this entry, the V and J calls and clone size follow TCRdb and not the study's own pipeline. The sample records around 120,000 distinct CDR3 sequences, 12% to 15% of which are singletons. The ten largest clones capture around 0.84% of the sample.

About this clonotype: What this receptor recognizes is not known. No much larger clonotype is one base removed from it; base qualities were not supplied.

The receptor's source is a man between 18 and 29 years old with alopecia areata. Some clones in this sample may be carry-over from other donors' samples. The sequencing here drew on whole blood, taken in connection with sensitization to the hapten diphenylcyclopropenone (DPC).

Read as DNA, the sequence is TGTGCCAGCAGCTTATGGGGAGAAACTGAAGCTTTCTTT. This is translated as CASSLWGETEAFF. The V gene is TRBV7-9 and the J gene is TRBJ1-1, with the D gene not clear enough to name. CDR1 and CDR2 are drawn from the germline V gene (reference sequence): SEHNR, FQNEAQ. The CDR3 starts with the cysteine, ends with the phenylalanine, and has 13 residues. The sequence is cut down to CDR3 DNA, 39 bases in frame from base 1. V and J lose 2 bases and 5 bases, and a span of 9 bases separates them.